Below, one T cell receptor (beta chain) is given with its context. The antigen remains unidentified. Sequence at one end of the junction differs from germline and may be a read error. This CDR3 contains 14 residues. Germline V CDR1 and CDR2: SGHDT, YYEEEE. This sample is drawn from a study of tumor-infiltrating lymphocytes in primary liver carcinoma. Study information: The patients, men and women alike, were aged 30 to 69 years.

Broader study findings: Tumor specimens were characterized by a significantly higher top-250-clone fraction than blood (p = 0.039).

The authors made TCR beta cDNA from 500 to 600 ng total RNA with a constant-region primer. It was through three nested multiplex PCR rounds of slightly modified ARM-PCR that TCR beta libraries arose. The first two PCR rounds used TRBV1-TRBV30 forward primers with a C-beta reverse primer, roughly 10 cycles each. TCRdb re-analysed the multiplex PCR reads in MiXCR, keeping a single row per CDR3 protein. The sample has 75,000 or so distinct CDR3 sequences; approximately 74% are singletons. Both RNA and DNA were isolated together from about 20-30 mg of bulk tissue that had not been sorted. Primary liver carcinomas in the patients were surgically resected. At sampling, these chronic HBV carriers had received no treatment.

J is TRBJ2-3 and V is TRBV5-6; tentatively, D is TRBD2 (5 bases). This TCR was sampled from a man aged 40-49 years with primary liver carcinoma and hepatitis B virus infection. Material: liver tumor tissue from sampling region 4. Subset: tumor region T4, right-lateral pole. CDR3 in amino acids: CVSSLGLVTDTQYF. In DNA, the CDR3 is TGTGTCAGCAGCTTAGGACTGGTCACGGATACGCAGTATTTT.